This is a list of T cell receptor beta chains from one sample in a study of OX40 agonist ivuxolimab in advanced cancers. Assay: immunoSEQ multiplex PCR; the TCRdb copy retains only in-frame clones and omits some. Of 7,500 to 10,000 clones listed, about three quarters are singletons. Sequenced here: CD4+ or CD8+ T cells sorted from blood, sampled in a trial of the OX40 agonist ivuxolimab. The receptors originated from an adult with an advanced solid tumor such as melanoma, head and neck, liver or kidney cancer. Both conserved end residues are part of each CDR3. The D gene is left open where the match is weak. The size of a clone is reported for some rows only, either as once, few or many, or as a class for expanded clones.

NA TRBJ1-1 TRBV11-2 12 NA TGTGCCAGCAGGCAGGGGAACACTGAAGCTTTCTTT CASRQGNTEAFF
NA TRBJ2-3 TRBV14 14 NA TGTGCCAGCAGCCAGGAACGCAAGACAGATACGCAGTATTTT CASSQERKTDTQYF
NA TRBJ1-1 TRBV7-9 12 NA TGTGCCAGCAGCTTAGTCCCCACTGAAGCTTTCTTT CASSLVPTEAFF
TRBD1 TRBJ2-1 TRBV7-9 16 NA TGTGCCAGCAGCTTAGACCCTGGACAGGGGGACAATGAGCAGTTCTTC CASSLDPGQGDNEQFF
NA TRBJ2-7 TRBV19 13 NA TGTGCCAGTAGTATGGGCCTCCTCTACGAGCAGTACTTC CASSMGLLYEQYF
NA TRBJ2-5 TRBV28 16 NA TGTGCCAGCAGCTCAAGCGGGGGACAGGACCAAGAGACCCAGTACTTC CASSSSGGQDQETQYF
NA TRBJ1-2 TRBV5-6 14 NA TGTGCCAGCACGCCGGGTGGTTTGAACTATGGCTACACCTTC CASTPGGLNYGYTF
NA TRBJ1-4 TRBV4-3 16 NA TGCGCCAGCAGCCAAGATCGGGGGGGGATGGGTGAAAAACTGTTTTTT CASSQDRGGMGEKLFF
NA TRBJ2-7 TRBV29-1 11 NA TGCAGCGTCGTGAGAGGGGGGGAGCAGTACTTC CSVVRGGEQYF
NA TRBJ2-4 TRBV10-2 12 NA TGCGCCAGCCGTGGGGACGAGAACATTCAGTACTTC CASRGDENIQYF
NA TRBJ2-5 TRBV10-3 14 once TGTGCCATCAGTGAACCCCAGGGAAGAGAGACCCAGTACTTC CAISEPQGRETQYF
NA TRBJ1-2 TRBV5-6 15 NA TGTGCCAGCAGCTTGGGGGGTCGGACTAACTATGGCTACACCTTC CASSLGGRTNYGYTF
NA TRBJ2-7 TRBV27 15 NA TGTGCCAGCAGTTTATTCCAGGGACTACAGGGCGAGCAGTACTTC CASSLFQGLQGEQYF
NA TRBJ2-7 TRBV28 13 few TGTGCCAGCAGTCCCCCTCCGGGGAACGAGCAGTACTTC CASSPPPGNEQYF
NA TRBJ2-6 TRBV7-8 16 NA TGTGCCAGCAGCTTTTTATGGGGGCCTGGGGCCAACGTCCTGACTTTC CASSFLWGPGANVLTF
NA TRBJ1-1 TRBV27 14 few TGTGCCAGCACCCCGGGGGGGGCTAACACTGAAGCTTTCTTT CASTPGGANTEAFF
TRBD1 TRBJ2-3 TRBV15 13 NA TGTGCCACCGAGGACAGGTTTACAGATACGCAGTATTTT CATEDRFTDTQYF
NA TRBJ1-2 TRBV13 15 NA TGTGCCAGCAGCTTAGGCCCGGGACTGCTGAATGGCTACACCTTC CASSLGPGLLNGYTF
TRBD2 TRBJ2-1 TRBV27 17 NA TGTGCCAGCAGCCCTAACCCGGGACTAGCGGGAGAGCCCGAGCAGTTCTTC CASSPNPGLAGEPEQFF
NA TRBJ1-6 TRBV28 14 NA TGTGCCAGCAGTAAGCAGGGGTATAATTCACCCCTCCACTTT CASSKQGYNSPLHF
TRBD2 TRBJ2-7 TRBV15 14 NA TGTGCCACCAGCAGAGATTGGGGGGGCTACGAGCAGTACTTC CATSRDWGGYEQYF
TRBD2 TRBJ2-1 TRBV5-1 15 NA TGCGCCAGCAGCTTCGGACTAGCGGGAGAAGGTGAGCAGTTCTTC CASSFGLAGEGEQFF
NA TRBJ2-7 TRBV5-4 13 NA TGTGCCAGCAGCGCCCCGTCGGAGTACGAGCAGTACTTC CASSAPSEYEQYF
NA TRBJ1-3 TRBV28 14 NA TGTGCCAGCAGCCACGCGGGGTTTGGAAACACCATATATTTT CASSHAGFGNTIYF
TRBD1 TRBJ2-7 TRBV11-1 19 once TGTGCCAGCAGTTTTTCTTATGCTTCCGGGACAGTATCGTCCTACGAGCAGTACTTC CASSFSYASGTVSSYEQYF
NA TRBJ1-2 TRBV29-1 11 NA TGCAGTGCTTGGGACGACTATGGCTACACCTTC CSAWDDYGYTF
NA TRBJ2-1 TRBV27 15 NA TGTGCCAGCAGTCCCCTCGGGGCGGGGTACAATGAGCAGTTCTTC CASSPLGAGYNEQFF
NA TRBJ2-7 TRBV28 13 NA TGTGCCAGCCTCGGGACTCCGCACTACGAGCAGTACTTC CASLGTPHYEQYF
NA TRBJ2-5 TRBV11-3 13 NA TGTGCCAGCAGCCCCCGCACCGTGGAGACCCAGTACTTC CASSPRTVETQYF
NA TRBJ2-1 TRBV7-8 15 NA TGTGCCAGCAGCTTAGACAGGCCCGTTTACAATGAGCAGTTCTTC CASSLDRPVYNEQFF
NA TRBJ1-3 TRBV6-6 15 once TGTGCCAGCAGTTACTCGGCGGAAGGGGGAAACACCATATATTTT CASSYSAEGGNTIYF
NA TRBJ1-2 TRBV4-3 16 NA TGCGCCAGCAGCCAAGATCATAGCCGGATAGTCTATGGCTACACCTTC CASSQDHSRIVYGYTF
NA TRBJ2-7 TRBV7-9 13 many TGTGCCAGCAGCTTTAACCCGACCTACGAGCAGTACTTC CASSFNPTYEQYF
TRBD1 TRBJ1-1 TRBV6-5 14 NA TGTGCCAGCAGTGCCCAGGGGGGGGCGGGTGAAGCTTTCTTT CASSAQGGAGEAFF
NA TRBJ2-7 TRBV10-3 12 NA TGTGCCATCAGTGAGGGCTCCTACGAGCAGTACTTC CAISEGSYEQYF
TRBD2 TRBJ2-7 TRBV14 16 NA TGTGCCAGCAGCCAAGCGTCGGGACTAGCTTCCTACGAGCAGTACTTC CASSQASGLASYEQYF
NA TRBJ1-1 TRBV2 14 NA TGTGCCAGCAGTGAAACAGGGTATCCCACTGAAGCTTTCTTT CASSETGYPTEAFF
NA TRBJ1-6 TRBV7-8 15 NA TGTGCCAGCAGCTTACAGGGGCAAGCCAACTCACCCCTCCACTTT CASSLQGQANSPLHF
NA TRBJ1-1 TRBV23-1 12 NA TGCGCCAGCAGTGCGGGCCCTCATGAAGCTTTCTTT CASSAGPHEAFF